The present T cell receptor beta chain was sequenced within a study of cytomegalovirus exposure and HLA in healthy donors. PCR amplification relied on 60 Vbeta primers (plus 13 Jbeta primers). Sequenced by immunoSEQ multiplex PCR; TCRdb stores in-frame clones only, minus some. The table has 180,000 or so clones, about four fifths seen once. A word on this clone: The antigen is not known.

J lost 4 bases, V lost 0 bases, and 6 bases had no gene match. This CDR3 comprises 15 residues. In germline, CDR1 is MNHEY, CDR2 SVGAGI. Whole-study results and caveats: The study designated 150 or so TCR beta chains cytomegalovirus-associated.

This receptor was obtained from a woman aged 25 to 39 in good health and CMV-seronegative. The chain couples TRBV6-5 to TRBJ2-7, with 7 bases matching TRBD2. Specimen: PBMCs. CDR3 loop: CASSYSAGRDYEQYF. In DNA form, the CDR3 reads TGTGCCAGCAGTTACTCGGCAGGGAGGGATTACGAGCAGTACTTC.